The 18 T cell receptor beta chains below come from one sample, sequenced in a study of blood T cell repertoires in COVID-19. The method was immunoSEQ multiplex PCR; TCRdb's version includes in-frame clones alone and lacks a portion of them. The profile shows about 82,000 clones, under 90% of them singletons. Specimen: peripheral blood. These receptors all come from a woman aged 40 to 50 with active or convalescent COVID-19.

The rearrangement joins TRBV18 to TRBJ2-4; 7 positions agree with TRBD2. Per germline, CDR1 KGHSH and CDR2 LQKENI. CDR3 size: 18 residues. Losses at the gene ends were 0 bases for V and 1 base for J; bases not matched to a gene: 9. The CDR3 protein is CASSPPSAGSLAKNIQYF. The CDR3 DNA sequence: TGTGCCAGCTCACCACCCTCAGCGGGAAGTTTGGCCAAAAACATTCAGTACTTC. The full variable domain, completed using reference TRBV18 and TRBJ2-4, is NAGVMQNPRHLVRRRGQEARLRCSPMKGHSHVYWYRQLPEEGLKFMVYLQKENIIDESGMPKERFSAEFPKEGPSILRIQQVVRGDSAAYFCASSPPSAGSLAKNIQYFGAGTRLSVL.

This sequence joins TRBV28 and TRBJ2-2; 8 nucleotides line up with TRBD1. The V gene end was trimmed by 6 bases and the J gene end by 3 bases; junction bases not matched to a gene: 3. The CDR3 covers 14 residues. CDR1 is MDHEN and CDR2 is SYDVKM in the germline V gene. The CDR3 loop reads CASSWDRYTGELFF. In DNA, the CDR3 is TGTGCCAGCAGCTGGGACAGGTACACCGGGGAGCTGTTTTTT.

This clone has just a few counts. The DNA for the CDR3 is TGCAGCCTTGCGCTAGCGGAGGGCACAGATACGCAGTATTTT. Residues: CSLALAEGTDTQYF. The chain uses TRBV29-1 and TRBJ2-3; 7 bases agree with TRBD2. The V segment lost 8 bases and the J segment 1 base; nucleotides outside the gene matches: 9. The CDR3 has 14 residues. Germline values: CDR1 SQVTM, CDR2 ANQGSEA.

The V and J genes are TRBV28 and TRBJ2-7; 7 nucleotides line up with TRBD1. The CDR3 totals 15 residues. Germline CDR1 reads MDHEN; CDR2 reads SYDVKM. V lost 10 bases, J lost 0 bases, and 12 bases stayed unmatched. As DNA, the CDR3 is TGTGCCACCTTATCAACCGGGACAGCCTCCTACGAGCAGTACTTC. Its protein is CATLSTGTASYEQYF.

The gene calls are TRBV19 and TRBJ2-3; perhaps TRBD1 as D (6 bases). This CDR3 is built from 14 residues. CDR1 is LNHDA and CDR2 is SQIVND in the germline V gene (reference sequence). Trimming shortened V by 3 bases and J by 2 bases, and 9 bases separated the two germline ends. CDR3 sequence: CASSMGAPTDTQYF. CDR3 nucleotides: TGTGCCAGTAGTATGGGGGCTCCCACAGATACGCAGTATTTT.

The chain joins TRBV6-5 to TRBJ1-1, with 7 bases lining up with TRBD1. Trimming removed 2 bases from V and 4 bases from J; junction bases left unmatched: 7. Germline CDR1 and CDR2: MNHEY and SVGAGI. The CDR3 loop spans 15 amino acids. CDR3 residues: CASSYPRQGITEAFF. The DNA for the CDR3 is TGTGCCAGCAGTTACCCTCGACAGGGAATCACTGAAGCTTTCTTT.

This rearrangement joins TRBV10-3 to TRBJ1-5; 9 nucleotides line up with TRBD1. V was clipped by 5 bases and J by 4 bases; unmatched bases: 3. From germline, CDR1 is ENHRY and CDR2 SYGVKD. The CDR3 runs 14 residues. The CDR3 spells CAISTGQGNQPQHF. CDR3 sequence (DNA): TGTGCCATCAGTACTGGACAGGGGAATCAGCCCCAGCATTTT.

The V and J genes are TRBV5-1 and TRBJ2-3; TRBD1 might be the D (5 bases). V was trimmed by 5 bases and J by 2 bases, leaving 12 bases between them. The CDR3 is 14 residues long. The V gene's germline CDR1 is SGHRS and CDR2 YFSETQ. Here the CDR3 reads CASRMGPYTDTQYF. DNA of the CDR3: TGCGCCAGCAGGATGGGGCCTTACACAGATACGCAGTATTTT.

CDR3 sequence (DNA): TGTGCCAGCTCACGAAACGGGGACAATGAGCAGTTCTTC. Protein sequence: CASSRNGDNEQFF. The chain has TRBV18 and TRBJ2-1, with D perhaps TRBD2 (5 bases). V gave up 4 bases and J gave up 5 bases, with 9 bases separating them. CDR1 KGHSH and CDR2 LQKENI come from the germline V gene. This CDR3 is built from 13 residues.

The CDR3 bases are TGTGCCACCTCCCTAGGACTAGATTATGATAAGTACTTC. This sequence encodes CATSLGLDYDKYF. V usage is TRBV6-5 and J usage is TRBJ2-5; 7 bases are a match to TRBD2. This CDR3 has 13 residues. V was clipped by 10 bases and J by 12 bases; unmatched bases: 17. Germline CDR1 reads MNHEY; CDR2 reads SVGAGI.

The chain is built from TRBV28 and TRBJ2-3; 7 positions match TRBD2. V lost 2 bases to trimming and J lost 1 base; unmatched junction nucleotides: 3. Germline V gene sequence: CDR1 MDHEN, CDR2 SYDVKM. The CDR3 length is 15 residues. The DNA for the CDR3 is TGTGCCAGCAGTTTAGTTCGGGAGGGCACAGATACGCAGTATTTT. Amino acids: CASSLVREGTDTQYF.

The V gene is TRBV18, the J gene TRBJ1-1; the D gene is possibly TRBD1 (6 bases). Looked up from germline, CDR1 is KGHSH and CDR2 is LQKENI. CDR3 length: 16 residues. With 3 bases removed from V and 0 bases from J, the gap between germline ends came to 14 bases. This CDR3 reads CASSPQTGTMNTEAFF. The CDR3 DNA reads TGTGCCAGCTCACCTCAGACAGGCACCATGAACACTGAAGCTTTCTTT. The entire variable domain, with the rest obtained from reference TRBV18 and TRBJ1-1, is as follows: NAGVMQNPRHLVRRRGQEARLRCSPMKGHSHVYWYRQLPEEGLKFMVYLQKENIIDESGMPKERFSAEFPKEGPSILRIQQVVRGDSAAYFCASSPQTGTMNTEAFFGQGTRLTVV.

The chain combines TRBV7-9 with TRBJ2-3; 8 bases match TRBD1. After removal of 1 base from V and 5 bases from J, the junction contained 8 bases not matched to a gene. This CDR3 has 16 residues. CDR1 and CDR2 from the germline V gene are SEHNR and FQNEAQ (reference sequence). The chain's CDR3 is CASSLVGDRIIDTQYF. CDR3 nucleotide sequence: TGTGCCAGCAGCTTAGTGGGGGACAGGATAATAGATACGCAGTATTTT.

This clone was found a few times. The CDR3 loop is CASSAGLGPPRDTQYF. CDR3 nucleotide sequence: TGTGCCAGCAGCGCGGGACTAGGGCCCCCCCGCGATACGCAGTATTTT. This chain connects TRBV9 to TRBJ2-3; 8 bases are shared with TRBD2. The V and J ends lost 3 bases and 6 bases, in that order; junction bases with no gene match: 12. The germline V gene has CDR1 SGDLS and CDR2 YYNGEE. The CDR3 has 16 amino acids.

The gene calls are TRBV3-1 (or the pseudogene TRBV3-2) and TRBJ2-2, with TRBD2 matching 10 bases. CDR3 length equals 18 residues. Germline assignment: CDR1 LGHDT and CDR2 YNNKEL (reference sequence). With 4 bases clipped from V and 0 bases from J, the junction kept 8 bases outside the gene matches. The CDR3 DNA reads TGTGCCAGCAGCCTCCTCCTTAGCGGGGGGACGAACACCGGGGAGCTGTTTTTT. Its translation is CASSLLLSGGTNTGELFF.

The chain is built from TRBV19 and TRBJ2-3; 8 positions match TRBD1. The CDR3 consists of 13 residues. V dropped 6 bases and J dropped 14; count of bases not matched to a gene: 13. Germline CDR1 LNHDA, CDR2 SQIVND (reference sequence). CDR3 coding DNA: TGTGCCAGTAGGGTGTTGACAGGGGTTAACGTGTATTTT. Amino acids: CASRVLTGVNVYF.

This chain connects TRBV6-6 to TRBJ1-6; 11 bases agree with TRBD1. This CDR3 is 13 amino acids long. Trimming cost V 5 bases and J 9 bases; bases outside gene matches: 0. Germline-derived CDR1 and CDR2 are MNHNY and SVGAGI (reference sequence). CDR3 sequence (DNA): TGTGCCAGCAGTGGGACAGGGGGTTCACCCCTCCACTTT. This codes for CASSGTGGSPLHF.

The rearrangement joins TRBV10-1 to TRBJ1-5, with 10 bases lining up with TRBD1. Germline CDR1 reads WNHNN; CDR2 reads SYGVQD (reference sequence). Germline trimming cut 7 bases from V and 2 bases from J; bases unmatched to any gene: 5. The CDR3 length is 15 residues. The CDR3 coding sequence is TGCGCCAGCACCGGGACAGGGGCACGCAATCAGCCCCAGCATTTT. Protein product: CASTGTGARNQPQHF.